The rows below give T cell receptor beta chains drawn from one sample of a study of blood T cell repertoires in COVID-19. Clones were read by immunoSEQ multiplex PCR, and TCRdb kept only the in-frame ones, dropping some. The sample includes approximately 270,000 clones, around 90% seen only once; the top ten take approximately 2.2%. What was sequenced was peripheral blood. The receptors stem from a man aged 45-60 years with acute or convalescent COVID-19. The CDR3 runs from the conserved cysteine through the conserved F or W. Fields, in order: J gene, CDR3 length, V gene, CDR3 protein.

TRBJ1-4 15 TRBV6-5 CASSSPTRGSEKLFF
TRBJ2-7 14 TRBV21-1 CASSKLAATYEQYF
TRBJ1-4 17 TRBV11-2 CASSLYSIGVSNEKLFF
TRBJ2-7 16 TRBV4-1 CASSQGGGAGSYEQYF
TRBJ2-7 14 TRBV5-4 CASSLRRAPYEQYF
TRBJ2-4 17 TRBV9 CASSVEEVPQQGNIQYF
TRBJ1-2 14 TRBV28 CASSLTERYYGYTF
TRBJ1-2 11 TRBV30 CAWSGLKLGTF
TRBJ1-5 14 TRBV7-2 CASSPGQGNQPQHF
TRBJ2-2 12 TRBV10-3 CAIRDSTGELFF
TRBJ2-1 18 TRBV3-1/TRBV3-2 CASSQRAGGSSSYNEQFF
TRBJ2-2 15 TRBV19 CASSILGLANGELFF
TRBJ1-2 16 TRBV6-4 CASRWNRGLQDYGYTF
TRBJ1-1 17 TRBV6-2/TRBV6-3 CASSYGRGPLMNTEAFF
TRBJ1-2 13 TRBV10-2 CASSRQGVEGYTF
TRBJ2-1 13 TRBV19 CASSIGPRNEQFF
TRBJ1-1 12 TRBV18 CASSTGYTEAFF
TRBJ2-7 13 TRBV14 CASSTGHSYEQYF
TRBJ2-1 16 TRBV9 CASSVGQNTWGNEQFF
TRBJ2-1 15 TRBV11-2 CASSLVFGSRSREFF
TRBJ2-3 15 TRBV19 CASGPGQGYTDTQYF
TRBJ1-2 13 TRBV14 CASSQDRDYGYTF
TRBJ1-5 15 TRBV7-2 CASSLGQGWNQPQHF
TRBJ2-7 13 TRBV5-1 CASSWGTVGEQYF
TRBJ1-6 15 TRBV19 CASSILGSGNSPLHF
TRBJ1-1 13 TRBV7-3 CASSLTGSTEAFF
TRBJ2-1 13 TRBV2 CASREGHMDEQFF
TRBJ2-1 17 TRBV12-5 CASGLRGLGQSYNEQFF
TRBJ1-4 16 TRBV5-4 CASSLGGGAGNEKLFF
TRBJ2-5 15 TRBV5-4 CASSAMGRQGETQYF
TRBJ1-1 13 TRBV4-1 CASSSQGNTEAFF
TRBJ2-1 15 TRBV4-2 CASSQDGARADEQFF
TRBJ1-3 18 TRBV3-1/TRBV3-2 CASSQDRAGWDSGNTIYF
TRBJ2-2 13 TRBV7-9 CASSLTGTGELFF
TRBJ1-6 13 TRBV6-4 CASSRDSYSPLHF
TRBJ2-5 16 TRBV2 CASSVGTSGPQETQYF
TRBJ2-1 13 TRBV9 CASSEEQGTGQFF
TRBJ2-7 13 TRBV11-1 CASSLTDSYEQYF
TRBJ2-7 13 TRBV12-3/TRBV12-4 CASRPTGAGEQYF
TRBJ2-2 17 TRBV7-8 CASSSQVAGVFTGELFF
TRBJ1-6 13 TRBV3-1/TRBV3-2 CASSQDGNSPLHF
TRBJ2-7 14 TRBV5-1 CASSLWVSGVEQYF
TRBJ2-7 15 TRBV11-1 CASSLAGTVHYEQYF
TRBJ2-3 17 TRBV9 CASSSYSGTGFTDTQYF
TRBJ1-2 13 TRBV5-1 CASSLQGDYGYTF
TRBJ1-5 16 TRBV19 CASSIDRGTGTSAQHF
TRBJ1-2 17 TRBV30 CAWSAQTGSLVYYGYTF